The 6 T cell receptor beta chains in this list originate from one sample, sequenced in a study of radiotherapy plus CTLA-4 blockade in lung cancer (dated by TCRdb to between 2018 and 2020). Libraries were made using the immunoSEQ multiplex PCR assay. TCRdb stores this immuneACCESS table with in-frame sequences only. Part of the clones is absent; in the studies checked, under half of the shortfall reflects unresolved V genes, and no reason is known for the rest. The sample table records under 55,000 clones; roughly 84% of these occur just once. Together, the top ten hold 3.2% of the sample. Sequencing used peripheral blood, obtained from a patient treated with radiotherapy plus ipilimumab. These receptors all stem from a human donor with non-small cell lung cancer who had a partial response to radiotherapy plus ipilimumab.

This clone is medium-sized. The genes are TRBV27 and TRBJ1-1; D gene unclear. V lost 4 bases, J lost 3 bases, and 9 bases lay in between. The CDR3 length is 13 residues. CDR1 is MNHEY and CDR2 is SMNVEV in the germline V gene (reference sequence). The CDR3 reads CASSSYDDTEAFF. In nucleotides, the CDR3 is TGTGCCAGCAGTTCCTACGATGACACTGAAGCTTTCTTT.

A few counts support this clone. V usage is TRBV11-2 and J usage is TRBJ2-1; possibly TRBD2 for D (6 bases). This CDR3 has 15 residues. Trimming cost V 2 bases and J 3 bases, with 11 bases left between them. Germline loops: CDR1 SGHAT, CDR2 FQNNGV. The CDR3 protein is CASSLLRGVYNEQFF. The CDR3 DNA reads as TGTGCCAGCAGCTTACTGCGCGGGGTCTACAATGAGCAGTTCTTC.

V gene TRBV7-2 combines with J gene TRBJ1-2; 7 bases are a match to TRBD1. The CDR3 covers 17 residues. V was pared by 1 base and J by 5 bases, with 13 bases of the junction left unmatched. Germline V CDR1 and CDR2: SGHTA, FQGNSA. The CDR3 loop reads CASSLDLWGTELYGYTF. The CDR3 DNA follows: TGTGCCAGCAGCTTAGACTTGTGGGGGACAGAACTATATGGCTACACCTTC.

V and J are TRBV5-1 and TRBJ2-3, with D maybe TRBD2 (7 bases). Germline CDR1 SGHRS, CDR2 YFSETQ. V was trimmed by 2 bases and J by 0 bases, leaving 19 bases between them. The CDR3 has 18 residues. In DNA form, the CDR3 reads TGCGCCAGCAGCTTAGGGGGGGCGATTAGTTTTAGCACAGATACGCAGTATTTT. It translates to CASSLGGAISFSTDTQYF.

The chain recombines TRBV30 with TRBJ2-7; 8 bases align to TRBD1. Germline-derived CDR1 and CDR2 are GTSNPN and SVGIG (reference sequence). With V trimmed by 3 bases and J by 0 bases, 7 bases remained unmatched. The CDR3 runs to 15 residues. CDR3 sequence reads: CAWRSLTGGSYEQYF. DNA for the CDR3: TGTGCCTGGAGGTCGCTAACAGGGGGCTCCTACGAGCAGTACTTC.

This sequence joins TRBV30 and TRBJ2-2, with D perhaps matching TRBD1 (5 bases). Trimming cost V 3 bases and J 7 bases, with 9 bases left between them. The germline V gene encodes CDR1 GTSNPN and CDR2 SVGIG (reference sequence). The CDR3 consists of 12 residues. The CDR3 region is CAWRKGYGELFF. Written as DNA, the CDR3 is TGTGCCTGGAGGAAGGGGTACGGGGAGCTGTTTTTT.